This T cell receptor (beta chain) was identified during a study of blood T cell repertoires in COVID-19. About the study: From the United States, Italy and Spain came samples of acute and convalescent COVID-19. PBMCs, B-cell-depleted T cells, or T cells provided the cDNA or gDNA that made up the material.

In the original workflow: Reference gene primer amplification gave estimated nucleated cell counts. Clones were sequenced by immunoSEQ multiplex PCR, and TCRdb holds only the in-frame ones, with some missing. V and J calls and clone size are given by that table; D and trimming were obtained from the DNA. The sample gives about 280,000 clones, 75% to 85% of which show up once; 5.1% is in the top ten. The TCR was taken from a man over 45 with active or convalescent COVID-19. Sequenced: peripheral blood.

CDR3 in amino acids: CASSIDPRFQPQHF. In DNA form, the CDR3 reads TGTGCCAGTAGTATAGATCCTCGGTTTCAGCCCCAGCATTTT. This chain connects TRBV19 to TRBJ1-5; unclear D gene. This CDR3 region has 14 residues. Trimming stripped 0 bases from V and 6 bases from J, with 9 bases between. CDR1 is LNHDA, CDR2 SQIVND, per germline (reference sequence).